This T cell receptor beta chain was identified in a study of shared clonotypes between healthy human individuals. The CDR3 is 18 residues long. After removal of 1 base from V and 1 base from J, the junction contained 5 bases not matched to a gene. Germline lookup yields CDR1 SGHRS and CDR2 YFSETQ. Concerning this clone: Its antigen remains unidentified.

Study-wide findings and caveats: Tissue TCR repertoires likely differ from these blood-only repertoires.

Profiled with immunoSEQ multiplex PCR; TCRdb holds only in-frame clones, not every one. The sample lists around 500,000 clones, roughly 80% occurring once. The sequenced sample consisted of PBMCs. This chain uses TRBV5-1 with TRBJ2-7; 16 bases are shared with TRBD2. The receptor was isolated from a middle-aged woman in good health. Some clones in this sample may be carry-over from other donors' samples. The CDR3, as DNA: TGCGCCAGCAGCTTGTCACCGGGACTAGCGGGAGGGTCCTACGAGCAGTACTTC. The encoded protein is CASSLSPGLAGGSYEQYF.